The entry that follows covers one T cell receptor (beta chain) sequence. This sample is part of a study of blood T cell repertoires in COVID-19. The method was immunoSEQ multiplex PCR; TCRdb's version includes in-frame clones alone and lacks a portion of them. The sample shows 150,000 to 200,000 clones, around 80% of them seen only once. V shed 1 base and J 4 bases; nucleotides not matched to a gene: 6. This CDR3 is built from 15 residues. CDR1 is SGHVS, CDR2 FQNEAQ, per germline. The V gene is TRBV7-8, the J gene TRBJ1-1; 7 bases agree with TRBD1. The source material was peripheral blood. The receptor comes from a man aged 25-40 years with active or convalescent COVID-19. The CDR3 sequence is CASSLEGASSTEAFF. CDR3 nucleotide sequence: TGTGCCAGCAGCTTAGAGGGGGCCTCGAGCACTGAAGCTTTCTTT.